This is a list of T cell receptor beta chains from one sample in a study of tumor-infiltrating lymphocytes in primary liver carcinoma. TCRdb processed the multiplex PCR reads anew with MiXCR; each CDR3 protein has one entry. Among hundreds of thousands of distinct CDR3 sequences listed, about 60% were seen once. The sample taken for sequencing was peripheral blood. These receptors were taken from a man between 40 and 49 years old with primary liver carcinoma and hepatitis B virus infection. Both conserved end residues are part of each CDR3. The D gene is left open where the match is weak. Clone size is not always given. Where it is, it says once, few, many or a class for expanded clones.

TGTGCCAGCAGTTTGAGTCAGGGGACCAACTATGGCTACACCTTC	CASSLSQGTNYGYTF	NA	TRBJ1-2	TRBV12-3/TRBV12-4	NA
TGTGCCAGCAGCTCCAGACATGGGGCGAGCTCCTACGAGCAGTACTTC	CASSSRHGASSYEQYF	NA	TRBJ2-7	TRBV11-2	NA
TGTGCCAGCTCAAAGGGCCCCAGGAGAGATGAAGCTTTCTTT	CASSKGPRRDEAFF	medium-sized	TRBJ1-1	TRBV11-1	NA
TGTGCCAGCAGTTGGGCGGGGCGCGATGAAAAACTGTTTTTT	CASSWAGRDEKLFF	NA	TRBJ1-4	TRBV28	NA
TGTGCCAGCATCCCAGACGCGGGCGGGAGTATTAACACCGGGGAGCTGTTTTTT	CASIPDAGGSINTGELFF	few	TRBJ2-2	TRBV4-2	TRBD2
TGTACCAGCAGCACCCGGAGACCACATGGGGAAAAACTGTTTTTT	CTSSTRRPHGEKLFF	NA	TRBJ1-4	TRBV12-3/TRBV12-4	NA
TGTGTCAACAGCCCGAAAAGTGAGCAGTTCTTC	CVNSPKSEQFF	NA	TRBJ2-1	TRBV11-2	NA
TGCGCCAGCAGTGGAGTGTCTGGGACAGGGGTCTACGAGCAGTACTTC	CASSGVSGTGVYEQYF	NA	TRBJ2-7	TRBV10-1	TRBD1
TGTGCCAGCAGTTTAGAGGGGGCCGTCTATGGCTACACCTTC	CASSLEGAVYGYTF	NA	TRBJ1-2	TRBV12-3/TRBV12-4	TRBD1
TGTGCCAGCGGACTAGCGGTCCATGAGCAGTTCTTC	CASGLAVHEQFF	many	TRBJ2-1	TRBV28	TRBD2
TGTGCCAACAGCTCCGGGACAGGGGCAGGACAGTTCTTC	CANSSGTGAGQFF	NA	TRBJ2-1	TRBV11-2	TRBD1
TGTGCCGCCAATCGGGCCGGGGGCGATCAGCCCCAGTATTTT	CAANRAGGDQPQYF	once	TRBJ2-3	TRBV6-2/TRBV6-3	NA
TGTGCCAGCAGCGTCTGGGCCCCCCAGACCCAGTACTTC	CASSVWAPQTQYF	NA	TRBJ2-5	TRBV11-2	NA
TGCGCCAGCATGGTCGGACTAGCGGGCCTCACATATACGCAGTATTTT	CASMVGLAGLTYTQYF	NA	TRBJ2-3	TRBV5-1	TRBD2
TGTGCCAGCTGTGTGACACTTTGGGATTCCGAGCAGTACTTC	CASCVTLWDSEQYF	NA	TRBJ2-7	TRBV6-5	NA
TGCAGCGTTGAACAGGGGATCGCTATCTATGGCCACACCTTC	CSVEQGIAIYGHTF	once	TRBJ1-2	TRBV29-1	NA
TGTGCCGGCAGGATGGAGGGACTAGCGGGACCCCTTGGGACAGATACGCAGCATTTT	CAGRMEGLAGPLGTDTQHF	once	TRBJ1-5	TRBV12-3/TRBV12-4	TRBD1
TGCGCCAGCAATCTACAGAGGACGGGCACTGAAGCTTTCTTT	CASNLQRTGTEAFF	NA	TRBJ1-1	TRBV5-1	NA
TGTGCCAGCAGTCAGGGACTAGCAGAGATCCAAGAGACCCAGTACTTC	CASSQGLAEIQETQYF	NA	TRBJ2-5	TRBV7-9	TRBD2
TGCAGCGTGTTCGAAGGGGGAGTAAACGAGCAGTACTTC	CSVFEGGVNEQYF	many	TRBJ2-7	TRBV29-1	NA
TGCAGCGTTCCGCTAGCGGGTTTTTCCCACAATGAGCAGTTCTTC	CSVPLAGFSHNEQFF	many	TRBJ2-1	TRBV29-1	TRBD2
TGCGCCAGCAGTCAATCAGACAGACCCAATCAGCCCCAGCTTTTT	CASSQSDRPNQPQLF	NA	TRBJ1-5	TRBV23-1	NA
TGTGCCAGCAGTTCGACACTAGCGGGAGTCTCCTACAAGCAGTACTTC	CASSSTLAGVSYKQYF	NA	TRBJ2-7	TRBV28	TRBD2
TGTGCCAGCAGTTTATCCGAACAGGGATCCTACGAGCAGTACTTC	CASSLSEQGSYEQYF	NA	TRBJ2-7	TRBV27	NA